Here is one TCR beta chain with its context. Its antigen remains unidentified. Trimming took 1 base from V and 7 from J, leaving 6 bases between them. The CDR3 is 12 residues long. Germline loops: CDR1 LNHDA, CDR2 SQIVND (reference sequence). This sample is drawn from a study of OX40 agonist ivuxolimab in advanced cancers. At the level of the study: Among those treated, three patients had partial responses, one with hepatocellular carcinoma and two with cutaneous melanoma.

Sequencing was performed with immunoSEQ multiplex PCR; in TCRdb, only in-frame clones are kept and a portion is missing. The table has approximately 60,000 clones, roughly 80% seen once. General study results and limits: Low normalized clonal expansion also occurred in some nonresponding patients. Researchers did not establish what antigens the expanded peripheral T cells target. The CD4+ and CD8+ T cells in the blood had expanded clonally by week 6 at 0.1 to 3.0 mg/kg.

The chain uses TRBV19 and TRBJ2-3; unclear D gene. This TCR was sampled from an adult with an advanced solid tumor such as melanoma, head and neck, liver or kidney cancer. The sample in question was CD4+ or CD8+ T cells sorted from blood, obtained in a trial of the OX40 agonist ivuxolimab. This CDR3 reads CASSIGANTQYF. The CDR3 nucleotides are TGTGCCAGTAGTATAGGGGCAAATACGCAGTATTTT. Full variable domain (rest looked up from reference TRBV19 and TRBJ2-3): DGGITQSPKYLFRKEGQNVTLSCEQNLNHDAMYWYRQDPGQGLRLIYYSQIVNDFQKGDIAEGYSVSREKKESFPLTVTSAQKNPTAFYLCASSIGANTQYFGPGTRLTVL.